This T cell receptor beta chain was documented in a study of CD8+ T cells in alopecia areata. Study-wide findings and caveats: In scalp samples, resident alphabeta T cells of normal skin are also sequenced. Higher clonality and more expanded CD8+ clones appeared in lesional than normal scalp.

Extracted from the samples, RNA was reverse transcribed into cDNA to serve as the sequencing template. Using immunoSEQ multiplex PCR, the repertoire was profiled, and TCRdb retains in-frame clones only, with some absent. Among about 150,000 clones listed, about three fifths were seen once. Regarding this clone: The antigen remains undetermined.

The CDR3 loop spans 12 amino acids. V was clipped by 6 bases and J by 5 bases, with 9 bases between them. Germline V gives CDR1 MNHEY, CDR2 SVGAGI. V is TRBV6-5 and J is TRBJ2-3; D ambiguous. The sequence was collected from a human donor in good health. The sample comprised CD4+ T cells sorted from blood. CDR3 residues: CASRSSGDTQYF. CDR3 nucleotide sequence: TGTGCCAGCAGGTCCTCGGGAGATACGCAGTATTTT.